These 26 T cell receptor beta chains came from one sample sequenced in a study of blood T cell repertoires in COVID-19 (TCRdb year 2020). The library relied on the immunoSEQ multiplex PCR assay. In TCRdb, the immuneACCESS table is reduced to in-frame sequences with V and J assigned. These tables do not hold every clone; where another copy was compared, an unresolved V gene accounts for under half, and the others remain unexplained. Counted in this sample were 200,000 to 250,000 clones; roughly 88% of them appeared once. The top ten clonotypes cover 2.1% of the sample. The sequenced sample was peripheral blood. Every receptor here comes from a woman aged 35 to 49 who had recovered from COVID-19.

This clone was observed once. This chain connects TRBV11-1 to TRBJ2-3; tentative D call: TRBD2 (5 bases). Germline lookup yields CDR1 SGHAT and CDR2 FQDESV (reference sequence). V lost 4 bases to trimming and J lost 4 bases, with 9 bases between them. The CDR3 extends over 13 amino acids. The CDR3 DNA sequence: TGTGCCAGCAGCTCGGACTGGCCAGATACGCAGTATTTT. Its protein is CASSSDWPDTQYF.

This sequence joins TRBV19 and TRBJ2-3, with a possible D match to TRBD2 (6 bases). CDR1 is LNHDA, CDR2 SQIVND, per germline (reference sequence). Between the trimmed V and J ends, which lost 4 bases and 2 bases, there was a span of 16 bases. This CDR3 is built from 16 residues. The chain's CDR3 is CASSRGRGMDTDTQYF. The CDR3, as DNA: TGTGCCAGTAGTAGGGGACGGGGGATGGACACAGATACGCAGTATTTT.

This chain joins TRBV18 and TRBJ2-7, with D possibly TRBD1 on 6 matching bases. Per the germline V gene, CDR1 is KGHSH and CDR2 is LQKENI. The CDR3 spans 14 residues. Between the trimmed V and J ends, which lost 3 bases and 3 bases, there was a span of 12 bases. This CDR3 reads CASSPPTGVYEQYF. CDR3 DNA: TGTGCCAGCTCACCTCCGACAGGAGTCTACGAGCAGTACTTC.

The chain recombines TRBV25-1 with TRBJ1-2; D call uncertain. The V gene's germline CDR1 is MGHDK and CDR2 SYGVNS. V was cut by 6 bases and J by 8 bases, with 10 bases left in between. This CDR3 comprises 11 residues. DNA for the CDR3: TGTGCCAGCAGGCAAGGAGACGGCTACACCTTC. Protein product: CASRQGDGYTF.

This clone was counted a few times. The chain uses TRBV5-1 and TRBJ2-5; the D gene is possibly TRBD2 (7 bases). CDR3 length equals 15 residues. CDR1 is SGHRS and CDR2 is YFSETQ in the germline V gene. V lost 3 bases to trimming and J lost 2 bases, with 14 bases between them. The CDR3 reads CASSSPGGQQETQYF. DNA of the CDR3: TGCGCCAGCAGCTCCCCGGGGGGCCAACAAGAGACCCAGTACTTC. Full variable domain (outside the CDR3, taken from reference TRBV5-1 and TRBJ2-5): KAGVTQTPRYLIKTRGQQVTLSCSPISGHRSVSWYQQTPGQGLQFLFEYFSETQRNKGNFPGRFSGRQFSNSRSEMNVSTLELGDSALYLCASSSPGGQQETQYFGPGTRLLVL.

The J gene is TRBJ1-2, the V gene TRBV19, with D unclear. The CDR3 is 11 amino acids. Germline CDR1 reads LNHDA; CDR2 reads SQIVND (reference sequence). The ends were cut back, 7 bases at V and 4 bases at J, with 7 bases in the middle. This CDR3 is CASKEGYGYTF. The CDR3 DNA reads TGTGCCAGTAAAGAGGGCTATGGCTACACCTTC.

V is TRBV28 and J is TRBJ1-5; no firm D call. The CDR3 runs 15 residues. Germline V gene sequence: CDR1 MDHEN, CDR2 SYDVKM. Trimming cost V 6 bases and J 0 bases, with 12 bases left between them. The CDR3 protein is CASRPQKYSNQPQHF. CDR3 coding DNA: TGTGCCAGCAGACCTCAGAAGTATAGCAATCAGCCCCAGCATTTT.

The V gene is TRBV19, the J gene TRBJ1-2, with 9 bases lining up with TRBD1. Trimming removed 6 bases from V and 5 bases from J; junction bases left unmatched: 7. The CDR3 has 14 amino acids. CDR1 is LNHDA and CDR2 is SQIVND in the germline V gene (reference sequence). The chain's CDR3 is CASRGTGTRYGYTF. Here the CDR3 DNA reads TGTGCCAGTAGGGGGACAGGGACGAGGTATGGCTACACCTTC.

The gene calls are TRBV11-3 and TRBJ2-7, with a weak D call TRBD1 (5 bases). This CDR3 comprises 13 residues. Germline V gene data show CDR1 as SGHNT and CDR2 as YENEEA. V lost 1 base, J lost 6 bases, and 10 bases lay in between. This chain's CDR3 is CASSLVQASEQYF. The CDR3 DNA reads TGTGCCAGCAGCTTAGTACAGGCGAGCGAGCAGTACTTC.

The rearrangement uses TRBV3-1 (or the pseudogene TRBV3-2) and TRBJ2-7; 7 bases align to TRBD1. The trim removed 0 bases at V and 0 bases at J, leaving 8 bases unmatched. The CDR3 runs 17 residues. Per germline, CDR1 LGHDT and CDR2 YNNKEL (reference sequence). The DNA of the CDR3 is TGTGCCAGCAGCCAAGACTCTAGGGGGCTGAGCTCCTACGAGCAGTACTTC. Translating it yields CASSQDSRGLSSYEQYF.

The rearrangement joins TRBV10-3 to TRBJ1-1, with D possibly matching TRBD1 (6 bases). V gave up 6 bases and J gave up 1 base, with 9 bases separating them. The germline gives CDR1 ENHRY, CDR2 SYGVKD. The CDR3 runs to 13 residues. This chain's CDR3 is CAIREGGNTEAFF. In DNA, the CDR3 is TGTGCCATCAGAGAAGGGGGGAACACTGAAGCTTTCTTT.

This clone is labeled medium-sized. The rearrangement joins TRBV6-4 to TRBJ2-3; unclear D gene. This CDR3 region has 13 residues. Germline V gene lookup returns CDR1 MRHNA and CDR2 SNTAGT. V lost 3 bases and J 8 bases, leaving 12 bases between the germline ends. The CDR3: CASSEAATGTQYF. CDR3 nucleotides: TGTGCCAGCAGTGAGGCAGCCACGGGTACGCAGTATTTT.

The V and J genes are TRBV7-3 and TRBJ2-5; D is perhaps TRBD1 (6 bases). The CDR3 is 15 amino acids. In germline, CDR1 is SGHTA, CDR2 FQGTGA. Trimming removed 2 bases from V and 5 bases from J, with 15 bases in between. CDR3 loop: CASSLSGARMETQYF. In nucleotides, the CDR3 is TGTGCCAGCAGCTTATCAGGGGCCCGGATGGAGACCCAGTACTTC.

The chain uses TRBV30 and TRBJ1-5; 9 bases align to TRBD1. Germline V lookup: CDR1 GTSNPN, CDR2 SVGIG (reference sequence). The V gene end was trimmed by 2 bases and the J gene end by 5 bases; junction bases not matched to a gene: 4. The CDR3 totals 14 residues. The CDR3 DNA reads as TGTGCCTGGAGTCAGGACAGGGGCTATCAGCCCCAGCATTTT. Amino acid sequence: CAWSQDRGYQPQHF.

This clone was counted a few times. The rearrangement uses TRBV5-1 and TRBJ2-7, with TRBD2 as a possible D gene (6 bases). V lost 2 bases to trimming and J lost 2 bases, with 17 bases between them. The CDR3 is 16 residues long. Germline V gene lookup returns CDR1 SGHRS and CDR2 YFSETQ. The DNA for the CDR3 is TGCGCCAGCAGCTTTGGGCCCCCCGGGGGAGCCTACGAGCAGTACTTC. Amino acid sequence: CASSFGPPGGAYEQYF. The complete variable domain, with remaining parts taken from reference TRBV5-1 and TRBJ2-7, reads KAGVTQTPRYLIKTRGQQVTLSCSPISGHRSVSWYQQTPGQGLQFLFEYFSETQRNKGNFPGRFSGRQFSNSRSEMNVSTLELGDSALYLCASSFGPPGGAYEQYFGPGTRLTVT.

The V and J genes are TRBV24-1 and TRBJ1-2; D gene ambiguous. The CDR3 consists of 13 residues. V was clipped by 4 bases and J by 2 bases, with 7 bases between them. Per the germline V gene, CDR1 is KGHDR and CDR2 is SFDVKD. The CDR3 bases are TGTGCCACCAGTGACCGGGAGAACTATGGCTACACCTTC. It yields the protein CATSDRENYGYTF.

The V call is TRBV2, the J call TRBJ2-7, with TRBD1 matching over 8 bases. With 6 bases clipped from V and 4 bases from J, the junction kept 11 bases outside the gene matches. Germline CDR1 reads SNHLY; CDR2 reads FYNNEI. The CDR3 is 15 amino acids. The CDR3 spells CASSGGTGRSYEQYF. CDR3 DNA sequence: TGTGCCAGCAGCGGAGGGACAGGTCGCTCGTACGAGCAGTACTTC.

The chain combines TRBV27 with TRBJ1-3; D remains unclear. The CDR3 covers 14 residues. Per germline, CDR1 MNHEY and CDR2 SMNVEV (reference sequence). Between the trimmed V and J ends, which lost 5 bases and 0 bases, there was a span of 8 bases. The CDR3 reads CASSPFSSGNTIYF. CDR3 sequence (DNA): TGTGCCAGCAGTCCCTTCTCCTCTGGAAACACCATATATTTT.

The chain combines TRBV27 with TRBJ1-2, with TRBD1 identical over 8 bases. Germline CDR1 and CDR2: MNHEY and SMNVEV (reference sequence). J lost 2 bases, V lost 5 bases, and 4 bases had no gene match. The CDR3 totals 14 residues. The CDR3 protein is CASSVGQGNYGYTF. The DNA for the CDR3 is TGTGCCAGCAGTGTCGGACAGGGAAACTATGGCTACACCTTC.

This rearrangement joins TRBV10-3 to TRBJ2-7, with 11 bases aligning to TRBD2. The CDR3 spans 15 residues. Germline trimming cut 6 bases from V and 4 bases from J; bases unmatched to any gene: 8. Germline V gene lookup returns CDR1 ENHRY and CDR2 SYGVKD. CDR3 residues: CAIRDGSGGAYEQYF. CDR3 nucleotides: TGTGCCATCAGGGACGGTAGCGGGGGGGCGTACGAGCAGTACTTC.

This sequence joins TRBV6-5 and TRBJ1-1; no clear D. V was cut by 2 bases and J by 11 bases, with 21 bases left in between. The CDR3 contains 15 residues. Germline CDR1 is MNHEY and CDR2 is SVGAGI. The CDR3 loop reads CASSYLSGRNWEAFF. CDR3 in DNA: TGTGCCAGCAGTTACCTATCAGGACGAAACTGGGAGGCTTTCTTT.

This clone was picked up a small number of times. The chain has TRBV3-1 (or the pseudogene TRBV3-2) and TRBJ2-2; 8 nucleotides agree with TRBD2. CDR1 LGHDT and CDR2 YNNKEL come from the germline V gene (reference sequence). V dropped 3 bases and J dropped 4; count of bases not matched to a gene: 4. CDR3 length: 15 residues. The CDR3, as DNA: TGTGCCAGCAGCCATATTGCGGGGGGCACCGGGGAGCTGTTTTTT. Residues: CASSHIAGGTGELFF.

The chain uses TRBV12-3 or TRBV12-4 and TRBJ1-6; no reliable D call. The CDR3 is made up of 13 amino acids. Deletions cut 4 bases from V and 9 bases from J, with 10 bases between. CDR3 DNA sequence: TGTGCCAGCAGTTCCTTCCTACCTTCACCCCTCCACTTT. This encodes CASSSFLPSPLHF.

The chain has TRBV7-9 and TRBJ2-3, with TRBD1 matching over 9 bases. The CDR3 is 16 residues long. CDR1 SEHNR and CDR2 FQNEAQ come from the germline V gene (reference sequence). V shed 5 bases and J 4 bases; nucleotides not matched to a gene: 10. This CDR3 reads CASSPGGQGWADTQYF. The CDR3, as DNA: TGTGCCAGCAGCCCCGGGGGACAGGGATGGGCAGATACGCAGTATTTT.

The CDR3 DNA reads TGTGCCATCAGTGATAGGACAGGCCGGCAAGAGACCCAGTACTTC. As protein: CAISDRTGRQETQYF. The chain is built from TRBV10-3 and TRBJ2-5; 7 positions agree with TRBD1. The V gene's germline CDR1 is ENHRY and CDR2 SYGVKD. The trim removed 3 bases at V and 2 bases at J, leaving 6 bases unmatched. The CDR3 totals 15 residues.

The chain couples TRBV5-6 to TRBJ2-7, with D possibly matching TRBD2 (5 bases). The V gene's germline CDR1 is SGHDT and CDR2 YYEEEE. Trimming stripped 0 bases from V and 4 bases from J, with 8 bases between. The CDR3 covers 13 residues. CDR3 nucleotide sequence: TGTGCCAGCAGCTTGGATGAGGGATACGAGCAGTACTTC. Its protein product is CASSLDEGYEQYF.